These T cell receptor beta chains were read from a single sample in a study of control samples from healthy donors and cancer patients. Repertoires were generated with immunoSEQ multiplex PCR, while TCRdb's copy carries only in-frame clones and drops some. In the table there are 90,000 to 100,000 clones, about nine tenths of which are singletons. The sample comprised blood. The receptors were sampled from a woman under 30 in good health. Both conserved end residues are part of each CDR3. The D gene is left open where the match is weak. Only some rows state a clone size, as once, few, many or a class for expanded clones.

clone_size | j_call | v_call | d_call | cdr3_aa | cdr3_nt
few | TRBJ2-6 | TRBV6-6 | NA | CASSSPRASGANVLTF | TGTGCCAGCAGCTCACCCCGAGCCTCTGGGGCCAACGTCCTGACTTTC
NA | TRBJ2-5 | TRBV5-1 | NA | CASSLGPGEGETQYF | TGCGCCAGCAGCTTGGGGCCGGGAGAAGGAGAGACCCAGTACTTC
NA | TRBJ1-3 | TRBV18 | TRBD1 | CASSLSMTGAGNTIYF | TGTGCCAGCTCACTATCAATGACAGGGGCCGGAAACACCATATATTTT
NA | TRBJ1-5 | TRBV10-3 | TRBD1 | CAIKGGVNQPQHF | TGTGCCATCAAAGGGGGCGTCAATCAGCCCCAGCATTTT
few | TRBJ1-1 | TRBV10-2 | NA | CASSAGRVNTEAFF | TGCGCCAGCAGTGCTGGTCGCGTCAACACTGAAGCTTTCTTT
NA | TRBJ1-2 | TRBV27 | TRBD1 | CASSPELVGTDGYTF | TGTGCCAGCAGTCCAGAATTAGTCGGGACAGATGGCTACACCTTC
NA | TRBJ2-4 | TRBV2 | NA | CASSVRYGSGNIQYF | TGTGCCAGCAGTGTACGGTATGGGTCCGGAAACATTCAGTACTTC
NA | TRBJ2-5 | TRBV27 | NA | CASSLSGVETQYF | TGTGCCAGCAGTTTGTCGGGTGTAGAGACCCAGTACTTC
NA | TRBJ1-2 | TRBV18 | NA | CASSGGQLDGYTF | TGTGCCAGCTCCGGCGGACAGCTCGATGGCTACACCTTC
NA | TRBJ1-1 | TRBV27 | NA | CASSLIGTNTEAFF | TGTGCCAGCAGTTTAATAGGGACGAACACTGAAGCTTTCTTT
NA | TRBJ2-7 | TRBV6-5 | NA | CASTGGGRSIF | TGTGCCAGCACTGGAGGGGGTAGGTCGATCTTC
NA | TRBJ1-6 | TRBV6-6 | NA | CASSQQTGGNSPLHF | TGTGCCAGCAGTCAACAGACAGGAGGTAATTCACCCCTCCACTTT
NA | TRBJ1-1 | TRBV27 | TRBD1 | CASSSTGGSLHANTEAFF | TGTGCCAGCAGTAGCACAGGGGGCAGCCTACACGCGAACACTGAAGCTTTCTTT
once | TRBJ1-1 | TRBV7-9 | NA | CASSSKGGTEAFF | TGTGCCAGCAGCTCGAAGGGGGGCACTGAAGCTTTCTTT
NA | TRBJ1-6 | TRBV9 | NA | CASSARGVNSPLHF | TGTGCCAGCAGCGCCAGGGGTGTCAATTCACCCCTCCACTTT
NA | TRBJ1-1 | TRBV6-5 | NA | CASSYSNIANTEAFF | TGTGCCAGCAGTTACTCCAATATCGCGAACACTGAAGCTTTCTTT
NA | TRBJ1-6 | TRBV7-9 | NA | CASSPELLNSPLHF | TGTGCCAGCAGCCCCGAACTGTTAAATTCACCCCTCCACTTT
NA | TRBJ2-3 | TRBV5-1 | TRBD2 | CASSLVAGEADTQYF | TGCGCCAGCAGCTTGGTAGCGGGGGAAGCAGATACGCAGTATTTT
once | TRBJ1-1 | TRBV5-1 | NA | CASSLWGKATEAFF | TGCGCCAGCAGCTTGTGGGGGAAGGCCACTGAAGCTTTCTTT
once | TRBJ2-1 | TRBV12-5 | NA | CASGLVLGAAPADEQFF | TGTGCTAGTGGTTTGGTACTAGGGGCGGCGCCAGCGGATGAGCAGTTCTTC
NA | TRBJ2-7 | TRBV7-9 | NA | CASSLGGVSSYEQYF | TGTGCCAGCAGCTTAGGCGGGGTCAGCTCCTACGAGCAGTACTTC
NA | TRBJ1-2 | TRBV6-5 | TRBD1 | CASSRQGRGYGYTF | TGTGCCAGCAGTCGACAGGGAAGGGGCTATGGCTACACCTTC
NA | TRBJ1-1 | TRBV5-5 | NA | CASSLAPLGTEAFF | TGTGCCAGCAGCCTGGCCCCTCTGGGCACTGAAGCTTTCTTT
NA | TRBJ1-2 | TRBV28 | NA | CASSSGGKGYTF | TGTGCCAGCAGTTCGGGAGGGAAGGGCTACACCTTC
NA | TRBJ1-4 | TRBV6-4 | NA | CASSDSDKAGEKLFF | TGTGCCAGCAGTGACTCGGACAAGGCTGGCGAAAAACTGTTTTTT
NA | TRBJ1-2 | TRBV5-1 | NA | CASSLERAPHGYTF | TGCGCCAGCAGCTTGGAAAGGGCCCCACATGGCTACACCTTC
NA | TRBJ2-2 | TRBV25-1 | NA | CASSSGGPSVGELFF | TGTGCCAGCAGTTCCGGGGGGCCGAGTGTCGGGGAGCTGTTTTTT
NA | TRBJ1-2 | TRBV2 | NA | CASSQGYKDYGYTF | TGTGCCAGCAGTCAGGGGTATAAGGACTATGGCTACACCTTC
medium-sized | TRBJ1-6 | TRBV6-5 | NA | CASSYSGQVGSPLHF | TGTGCCAGCAGTTACTCTGGACAAGTTGGGTCACCCCTCCACTTT
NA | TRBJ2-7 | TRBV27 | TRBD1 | CASMGQGSYEQYF | TGTGCCAGCATGGGACAGGGGTCCTACGAGCAGTACTTC
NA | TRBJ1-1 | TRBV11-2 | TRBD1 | CASSLVSGGFNTEAFF | TGTGCCAGCAGCTTAGTGTCAGGGGGGTTTAACACTGAAGCTTTCTTT
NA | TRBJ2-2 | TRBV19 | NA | CASMNRLGPGELFF | TGTGCCAGTATGAACCGGTTGGGCCCCGGGGAGCTGTTTTTT
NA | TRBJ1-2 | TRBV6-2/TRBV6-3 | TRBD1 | CASSYFSGGVDGYTF | TGTGCCAGCAGTTACTTTTCAGGGGGCGTTGATGGCTACACCTTC
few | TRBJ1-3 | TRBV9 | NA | CASSVDRGRENTIYF | TGTGCCAGCAGCGTCGATAGAGGCCGGGAAAACACCATATATTTT
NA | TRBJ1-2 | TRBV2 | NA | CASSQINPRVTGYGYTF | TGTGCCAGCAGTCAAATTAACCCAAGGGTTACCGGCTATGGCTACACCTTC
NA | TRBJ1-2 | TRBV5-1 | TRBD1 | CASSRSAGTDDGYTF | TGCGCCAGCAGCCGGTCCGCTGGGACAGATGATGGCTACACCTTC
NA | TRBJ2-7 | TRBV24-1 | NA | CATSDPRGYSYEQYF | TGTGCCACCAGTGATCCCAGGGGTTATTCCTACGAGCAGTACTTC
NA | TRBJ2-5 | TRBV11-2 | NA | CASSPGGEPDETQYF | TGTGCCAGCAGTCCTGGCGGAGAGCCAGATGAGACCCAGTACTTC
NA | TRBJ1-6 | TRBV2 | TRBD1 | CASSKGQPIPNSPLHF | TGTGCCAGCAGTAAGGGACAGCCGATTCCTAATTCACCCCTCCACTTT
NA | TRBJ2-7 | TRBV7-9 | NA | CASSFGGTEIYEQYF | TGTGCCAGCAGCTTCGGCGGGACCGAAATCTACGAGCAGTACTTC
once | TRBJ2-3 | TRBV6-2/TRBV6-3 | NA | CASSPRLSGHGTDTQYF | TGTGCCAGCAGTCCCCGTTTATCGGGGCATGGGACAGATACGCAGTATTTT
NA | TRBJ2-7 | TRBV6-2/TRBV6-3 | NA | CASSYSNGGGYEQYF | TGTGCCAGCAGTTACTCGAACGGGGGCGGTTACGAGCAGTACTTC
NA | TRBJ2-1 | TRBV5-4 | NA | CASSLWGDSYNEQFF | TGTGCCAGCAGCTTGTGGGGGGACTCCTACAATGAGCAGTTCTTC
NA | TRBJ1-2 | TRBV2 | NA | CASSESRNNYGYTF | TGTGCCAGCAGTGAAAGTCGGAATAACTATGGCTACACCTTC
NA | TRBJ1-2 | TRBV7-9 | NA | CASSPSGNYGYTF | TGTGCCAGCAGCCCGAGCGGAAACTATGGCTACACCTTC
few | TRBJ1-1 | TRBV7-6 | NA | CASSLGPSLNTEAFF | TGTGCCAGCAGCTTAGGTCCCAGCCTGAACACTGAAGCTTTCTTT
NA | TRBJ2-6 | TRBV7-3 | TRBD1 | CASSRGGSGANVLTF | TGTGCCAGCAGCCGAGGGGGCTCGGGAGCCAACGTCCTGACTTTC
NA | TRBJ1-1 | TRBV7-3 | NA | CASSPGGSNTEAFF | TGTGCCAGCAGCCCGGGCGGGTCAAACACTGAAGCTTTCTTT